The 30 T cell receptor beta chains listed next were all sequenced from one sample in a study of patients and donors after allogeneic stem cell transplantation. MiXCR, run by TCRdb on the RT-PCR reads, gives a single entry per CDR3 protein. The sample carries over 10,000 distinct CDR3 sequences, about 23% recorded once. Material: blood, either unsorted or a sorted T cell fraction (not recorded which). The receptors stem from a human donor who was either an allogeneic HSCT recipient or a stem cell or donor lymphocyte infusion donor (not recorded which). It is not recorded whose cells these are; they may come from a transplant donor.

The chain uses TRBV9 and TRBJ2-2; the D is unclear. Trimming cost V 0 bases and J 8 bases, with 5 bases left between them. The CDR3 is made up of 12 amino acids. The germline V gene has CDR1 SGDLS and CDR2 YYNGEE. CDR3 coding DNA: TGTGCCAGCAGCGTAGCTCATGGGGAGCTGTTTTTT. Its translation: CASSVAHGELFF.

The CDR3 loop reads CASSHWTGNQETQYF. The CDR3, as DNA: TGCGCCAGCAGCCACTGGACGGGAAATCAAGAGACCCAGTACTTC. This sequence joins TRBV4-3 and TRBJ2-5; D perhaps matches TRBD2 (5 bases). V shed 3 bases and J shed 2 bases, with 13 bases lying between them. This CDR3 contains 15 residues. CDR1 is LGHNA and CDR2 is YSLEER in the germline V gene.

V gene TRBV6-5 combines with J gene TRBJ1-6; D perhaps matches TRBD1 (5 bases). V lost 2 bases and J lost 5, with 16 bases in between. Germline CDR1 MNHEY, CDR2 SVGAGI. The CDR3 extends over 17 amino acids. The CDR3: CASSYLGGFKDNSPLHF. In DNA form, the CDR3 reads TGTGCCAGCAGTTACCTCGGGGGATTTAAGGATAATTCACCCCTCCACTTT.

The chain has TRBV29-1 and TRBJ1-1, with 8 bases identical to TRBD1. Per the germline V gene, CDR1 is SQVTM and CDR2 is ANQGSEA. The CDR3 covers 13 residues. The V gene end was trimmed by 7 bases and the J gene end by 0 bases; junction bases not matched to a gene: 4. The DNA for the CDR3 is TGCAGCGCCGGACAGGGAATGAACACTGAAGCTTTCTTT. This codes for CSAGQGMNTEAFF.

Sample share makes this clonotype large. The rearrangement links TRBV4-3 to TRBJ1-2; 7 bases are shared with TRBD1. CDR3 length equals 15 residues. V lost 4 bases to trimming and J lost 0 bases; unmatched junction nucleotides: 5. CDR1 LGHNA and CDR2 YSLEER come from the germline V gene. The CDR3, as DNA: TGCGCCAGCAGCCGCACCGGGACAGCTAACTATGGCTACACCTTC. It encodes CASSRTGTANYGYTF.

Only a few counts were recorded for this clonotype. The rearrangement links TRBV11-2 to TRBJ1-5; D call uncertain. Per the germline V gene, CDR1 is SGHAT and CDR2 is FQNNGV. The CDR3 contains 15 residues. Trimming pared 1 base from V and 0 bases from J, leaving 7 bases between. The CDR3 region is CASSLGADSNQPQHF. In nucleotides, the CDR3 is TGTGCCAGCAGCTTAGGCGCAGATAGCAATCAGCCCCAGCATTTT.

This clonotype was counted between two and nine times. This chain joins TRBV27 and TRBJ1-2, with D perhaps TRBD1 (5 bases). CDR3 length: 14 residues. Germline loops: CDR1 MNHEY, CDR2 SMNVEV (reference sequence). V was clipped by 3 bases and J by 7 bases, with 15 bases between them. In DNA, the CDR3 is TGTGCCAGCAGTTTGGTTAGGGGATATGGTGGCTACACCTTC. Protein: CASSLVRGYGGYTF.

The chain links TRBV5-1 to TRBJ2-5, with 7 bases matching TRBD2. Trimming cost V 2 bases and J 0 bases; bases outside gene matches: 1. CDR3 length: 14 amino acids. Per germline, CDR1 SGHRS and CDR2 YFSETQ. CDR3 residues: CASSLAGNQETQYF. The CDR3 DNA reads TGCGCCAGCAGCTTAGCGGGAAACCAAGAGACCCAGTACTTC.

CDR3 region: CASSDSGDEHF. In nucleotides, the CDR3 is TGTGCCAGCAGTGACTCGGGAGACGAGCATTTT. This chain connects TRBV2 to TRBJ1-5; no definite D call. The length of the CDR3 is 11 residues. Germline V gives CDR1 SNHLY, CDR2 FYNNEI. V gave up 3 bases and J gave up 14 bases, with 11 bases separating them.

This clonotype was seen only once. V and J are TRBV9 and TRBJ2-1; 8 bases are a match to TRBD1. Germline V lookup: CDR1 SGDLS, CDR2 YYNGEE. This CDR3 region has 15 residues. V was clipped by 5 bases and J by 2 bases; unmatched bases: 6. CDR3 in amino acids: CASSETGVTYNEQFF. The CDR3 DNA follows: TGTGCCAGCAGTGAGACAGGGGTGACCTACAATGAGCAGTTCTTC.

DNA for the CDR3: TGCAGCGCGGTAGCGGTTAACAATGAGCAGTTCTTC. Its protein product is CSAVAVNNEQFF. This chain joins TRBV29-1 and TRBJ2-1, with a possible D match to TRBD2 (6 bases). The V gene lost 7 bases and the J gene lost 5 bases, with 12 bases spanning the gap. The germline V gene has CDR1 SQVTM and CDR2 ANQGSEA. This CDR3 has 12 amino acids.

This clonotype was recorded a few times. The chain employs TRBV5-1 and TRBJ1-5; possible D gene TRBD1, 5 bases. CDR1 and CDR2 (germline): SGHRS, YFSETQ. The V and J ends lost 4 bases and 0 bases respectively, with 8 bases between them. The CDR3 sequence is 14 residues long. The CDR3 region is CASSPGYSNQPQHF. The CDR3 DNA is TGCGCCAGCAGCCCAGGGTATAGCAATCAGCCCCAGCATTTT. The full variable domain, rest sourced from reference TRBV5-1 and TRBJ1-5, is KAGVTQTPRYLIKTRGQQVTLSCSPISGHRSVSWYQQTPGQGLQFLFEYFSETQRNKGNFPGRFSGRQFSNSRSEMNVSTLELGDSALYLCASSPGYSNQPQHFGDGTRLSIL.

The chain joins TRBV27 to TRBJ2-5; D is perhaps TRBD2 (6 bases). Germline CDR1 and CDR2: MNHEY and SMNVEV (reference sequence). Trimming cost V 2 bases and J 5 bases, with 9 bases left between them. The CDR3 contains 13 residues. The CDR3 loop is CASSLRERETQYF. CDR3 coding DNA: TGTGCCAGCAGTTTACGGGAGAGGGAGACCCAGTACTTC.

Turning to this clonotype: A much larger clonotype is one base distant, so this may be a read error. The CDR3 DNA is TGTGCCAGCAGCCTAGCCGGGACAGGGGGCACTGAAGTTTTCTTT. It encodes CASSLAGTGGTEVFF. The chain has TRBV7-3 and TRBJ1-1; 12 bases align to TRBD1. The CDR3 consists of 15 residues. Germline CDR1 is SGHTA and CDR2 is FQGTGA.

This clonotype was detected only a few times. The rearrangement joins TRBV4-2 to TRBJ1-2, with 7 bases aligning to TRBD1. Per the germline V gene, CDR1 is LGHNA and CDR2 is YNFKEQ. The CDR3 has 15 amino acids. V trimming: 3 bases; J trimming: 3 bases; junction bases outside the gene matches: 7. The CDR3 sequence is CASSQETGDYYGYTF. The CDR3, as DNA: TGTGCCAGCAGCCAGGAAACAGGGGACTACTATGGCTACACCTTC.

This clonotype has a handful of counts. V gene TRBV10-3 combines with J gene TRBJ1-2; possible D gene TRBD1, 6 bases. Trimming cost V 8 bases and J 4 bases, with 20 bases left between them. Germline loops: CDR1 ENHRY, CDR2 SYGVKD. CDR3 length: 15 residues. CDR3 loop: CAILPGDTAIYGYTF. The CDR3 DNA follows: TGTGCCATCCTTCCCGGGGACACTGCTATCTATGGCTACACCTTC.

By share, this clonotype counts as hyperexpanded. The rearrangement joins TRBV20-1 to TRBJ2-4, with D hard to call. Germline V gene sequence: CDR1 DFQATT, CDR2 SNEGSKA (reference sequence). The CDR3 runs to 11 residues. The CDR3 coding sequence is TGCACATCTCTAGCCAAAAACATTCAGTACTTC. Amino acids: CTSLAKNIQYF.

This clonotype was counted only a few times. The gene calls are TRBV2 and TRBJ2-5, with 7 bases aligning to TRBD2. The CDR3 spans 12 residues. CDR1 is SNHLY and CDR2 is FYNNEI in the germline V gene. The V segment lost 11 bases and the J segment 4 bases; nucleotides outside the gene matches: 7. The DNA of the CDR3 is TGTGCCGGTCATGGCGGGAGAGAGACCCAGTACTTC. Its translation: CAGHGGRETQYF.

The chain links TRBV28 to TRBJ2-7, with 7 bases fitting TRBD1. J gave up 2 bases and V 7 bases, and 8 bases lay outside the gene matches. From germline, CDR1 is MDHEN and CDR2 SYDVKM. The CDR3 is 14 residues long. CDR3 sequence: CASTPTGSPYEQYF. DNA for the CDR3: TGTGCCAGCACCCCGACAGGGAGTCCCTACGAGCAGTACTTC.

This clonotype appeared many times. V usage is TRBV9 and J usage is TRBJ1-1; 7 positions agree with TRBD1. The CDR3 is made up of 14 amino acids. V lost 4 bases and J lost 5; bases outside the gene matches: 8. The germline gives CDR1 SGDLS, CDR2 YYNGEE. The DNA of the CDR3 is TGTGCCAGCAGCCTACGACAGGGAGGGACTGAAGCTTTCTTT. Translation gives CASSLRQGGTEAFF.

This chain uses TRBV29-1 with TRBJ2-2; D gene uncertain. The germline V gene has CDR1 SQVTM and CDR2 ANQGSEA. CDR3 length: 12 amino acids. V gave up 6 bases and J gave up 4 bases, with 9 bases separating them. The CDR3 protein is CSVLRVTGELFF. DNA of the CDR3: TGCAGCGTCCTTCGAGTCACCGGGGAGCTGTTTTTT.

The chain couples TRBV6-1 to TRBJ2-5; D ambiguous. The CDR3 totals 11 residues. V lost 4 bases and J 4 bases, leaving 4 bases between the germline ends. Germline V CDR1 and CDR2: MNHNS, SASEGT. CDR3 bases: TGTGCCAGCAGTGTCACAGAGACCCAGTACTTC. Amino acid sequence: CASSVTETQYF.

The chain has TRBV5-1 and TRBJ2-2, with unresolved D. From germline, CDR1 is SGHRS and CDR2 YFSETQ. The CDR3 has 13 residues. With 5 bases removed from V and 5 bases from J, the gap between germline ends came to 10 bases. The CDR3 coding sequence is TGCGCCAGCAGTTACGGACGTACCGGGGAGCTGTTTTTT. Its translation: CASSYGRTGELFF.

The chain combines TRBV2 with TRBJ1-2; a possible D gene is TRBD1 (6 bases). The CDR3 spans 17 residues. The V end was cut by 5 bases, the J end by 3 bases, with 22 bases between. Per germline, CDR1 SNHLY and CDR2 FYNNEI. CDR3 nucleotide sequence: TGTGCCAGCAGTACCGGACAGTTTTCTCCGGGGTACTATGGCTACACCTTC. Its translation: CASSTGQFSPGYYGYTF.

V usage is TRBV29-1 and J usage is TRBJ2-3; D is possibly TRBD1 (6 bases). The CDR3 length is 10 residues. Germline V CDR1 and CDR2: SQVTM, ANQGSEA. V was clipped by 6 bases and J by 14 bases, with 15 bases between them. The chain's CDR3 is CSVGTSSPYF. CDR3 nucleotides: TGCAGCGTAGGGACAAGCTCCCCGTATTTT.

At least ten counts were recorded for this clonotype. CDR3 DNA sequence: TGTGCCAGCAGCCCCTCGGGTCACGTCCGAAAACTGTTTTTT. Encoded protein: CASSPSGHVRKLFF. V usage is TRBV12-3 or TRBV12-4 and J usage is TRBJ1-4, with D unclear. This CDR3 has 14 residues. V gave up 6 bases and J gave up 10 bases, with 18 bases separating them.

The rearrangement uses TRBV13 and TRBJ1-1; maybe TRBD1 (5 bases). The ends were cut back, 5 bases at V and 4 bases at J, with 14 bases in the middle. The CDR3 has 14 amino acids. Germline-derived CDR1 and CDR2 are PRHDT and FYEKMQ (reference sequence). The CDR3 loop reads CASSPGGRGTEAFF. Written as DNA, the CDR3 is TGTGCCAGCAGCCCCGGGGGGAGAGGCACTGAAGCTTTCTTT.

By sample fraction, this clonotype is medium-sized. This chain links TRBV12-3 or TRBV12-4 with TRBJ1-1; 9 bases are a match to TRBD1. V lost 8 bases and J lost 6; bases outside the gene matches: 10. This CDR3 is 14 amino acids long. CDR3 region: CASWTTGGLPEAFF. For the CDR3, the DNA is TGTGCCAGCTGGACCACAGGGGGCCTCCCTGAAGCTTTCTTT.

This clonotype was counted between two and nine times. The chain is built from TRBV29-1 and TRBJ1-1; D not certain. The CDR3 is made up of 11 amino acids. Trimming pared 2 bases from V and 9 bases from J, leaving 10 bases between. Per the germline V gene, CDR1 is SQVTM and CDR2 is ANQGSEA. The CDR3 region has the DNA TGCAGCGTTGAATCGGCGGGTAAAGCTTTCTTT. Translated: CSVESAGKAFF.

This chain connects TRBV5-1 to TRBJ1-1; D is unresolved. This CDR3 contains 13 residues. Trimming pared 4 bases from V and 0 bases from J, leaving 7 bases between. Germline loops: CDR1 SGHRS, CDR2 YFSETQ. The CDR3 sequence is CASSPLVNTEAFF. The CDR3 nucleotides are TGCGCCAGCAGCCCGTTGGTGAACACTGAAGCTTTCTTT.